This is a list of T cell receptor beta chains from one sample in a study of T cell repertoires in cytomegalovirus infection. From the reads, TCRdb called clonotypes with MiXCR, one entry per CDR3 protein. The data hold some 170,000 distinct CDR3 sequences, with 17% observed a single time. The specimen was CD8+ T cells from PBMCs. The receptor source for this set is a human donor in good health (CMV status not recorded). Some clones in this sample may be carry-over from other donors' samples. Both conserved end residues are trimmed from each CDR3.

V gene: TRBV20-1
J gene: TRBJ1-3
CDR3 protein: SVKGMAVSGNTIY

V gene: TRBV7-2
J gene: TRBJ1-2
CDR3 protein: ASSPRQEVYVNYGYT

V gene: TRBV15
J gene: TRBJ2-7
CDR3 protein: ATSGTGPREGYEQY

V gene: TRBV20-1
J gene: TRBJ2-5
CDR3 protein: SARSGRKETQY

V gene: TRBV5-1
J gene: TRBJ2-6
CDR3 protein: ASSGTGGSGANVLT

V gene: TRBV7-9
J gene: TRBJ2-3
CDR3 protein: ASSLYSQADTQY

V gene: TRBV20-1
J gene: TRBJ2-7
CDR3 protein: SAMQGTYEQY

V gene: TRBV29-1
J gene: TRBJ1-2
CDR3 protein: SVPKAPYGYT

V gene: TRBV7-2
J gene: TRBJ1-4
CDR3 protein: ASSRTGAATNEKLF

V gene: TRBV6-1
J gene: TRBJ2-7
CDR3 protein: ASTRGWGRDEQY

V gene: TRBV7-6
J gene: TRBJ1-1
CDR3 protein: ASSLGDKNTEAF

V gene: TRBV4-3
J gene: TRBJ1-3
CDR3 protein: ASSQDGSSGNTIY

V gene: TRBV11-2
J gene: TRBJ2-1
CDR3 protein: ASSLAARGSYNEQF

V gene: TRBV20-1
J gene: TRBJ1-5
CDR3 protein: SADTGVNQPQH

V gene: TRBV6-2/TRBV6-3
J gene: TRBJ1-5
CDR3 protein: ASSYGYQPQH

V gene: TRBV5-5
J gene: TRBJ2-1
CDR3 protein: ASSASLGLWRNEQF